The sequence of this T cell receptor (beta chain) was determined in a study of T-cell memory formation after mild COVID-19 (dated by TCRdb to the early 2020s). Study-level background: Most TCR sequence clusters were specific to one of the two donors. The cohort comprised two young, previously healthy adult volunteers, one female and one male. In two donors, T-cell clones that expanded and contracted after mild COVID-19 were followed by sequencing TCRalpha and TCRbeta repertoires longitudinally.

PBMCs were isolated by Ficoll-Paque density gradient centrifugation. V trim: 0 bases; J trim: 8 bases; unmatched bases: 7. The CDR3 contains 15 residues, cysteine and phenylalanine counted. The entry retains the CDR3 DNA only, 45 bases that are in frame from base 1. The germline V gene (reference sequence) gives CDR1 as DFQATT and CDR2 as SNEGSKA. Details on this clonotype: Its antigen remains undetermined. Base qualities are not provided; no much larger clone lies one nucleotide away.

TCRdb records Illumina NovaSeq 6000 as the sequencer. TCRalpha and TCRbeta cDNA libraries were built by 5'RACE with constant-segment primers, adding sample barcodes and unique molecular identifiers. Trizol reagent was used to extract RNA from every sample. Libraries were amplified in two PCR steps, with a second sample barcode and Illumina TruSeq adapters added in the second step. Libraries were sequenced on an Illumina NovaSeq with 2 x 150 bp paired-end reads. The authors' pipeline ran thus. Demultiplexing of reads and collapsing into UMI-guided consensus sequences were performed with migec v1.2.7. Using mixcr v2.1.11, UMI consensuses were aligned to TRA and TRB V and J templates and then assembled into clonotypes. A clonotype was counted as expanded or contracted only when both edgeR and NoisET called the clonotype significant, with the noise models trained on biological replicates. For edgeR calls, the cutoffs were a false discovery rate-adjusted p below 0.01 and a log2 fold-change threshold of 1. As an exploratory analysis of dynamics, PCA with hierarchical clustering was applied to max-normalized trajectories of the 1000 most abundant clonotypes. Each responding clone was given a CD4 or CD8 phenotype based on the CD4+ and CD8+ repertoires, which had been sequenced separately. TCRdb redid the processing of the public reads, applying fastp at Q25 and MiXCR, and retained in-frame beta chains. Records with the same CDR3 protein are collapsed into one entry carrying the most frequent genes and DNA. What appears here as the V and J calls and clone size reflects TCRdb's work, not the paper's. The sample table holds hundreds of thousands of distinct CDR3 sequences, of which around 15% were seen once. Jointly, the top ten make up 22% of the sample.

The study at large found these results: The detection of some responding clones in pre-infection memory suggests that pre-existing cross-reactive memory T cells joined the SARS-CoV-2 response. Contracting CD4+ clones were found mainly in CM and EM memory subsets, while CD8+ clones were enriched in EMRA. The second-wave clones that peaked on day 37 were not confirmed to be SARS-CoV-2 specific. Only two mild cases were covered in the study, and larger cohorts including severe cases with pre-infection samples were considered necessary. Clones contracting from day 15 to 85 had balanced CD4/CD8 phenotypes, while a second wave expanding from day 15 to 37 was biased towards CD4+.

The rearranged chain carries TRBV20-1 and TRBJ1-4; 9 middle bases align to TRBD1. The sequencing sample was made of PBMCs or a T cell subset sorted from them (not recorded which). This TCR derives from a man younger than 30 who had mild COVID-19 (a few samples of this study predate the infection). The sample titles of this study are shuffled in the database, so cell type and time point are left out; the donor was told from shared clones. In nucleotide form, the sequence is TGCAGTGCTAGAGACCAGACAGGGGGTGGAGAAAAACTGTTTTTT. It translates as CSARDQTGGGEKLFF.